These T cell receptor beta chains were read from a single sample in a study of T cells in Graves' hyperthyroidism and ophthalmopathy. TCRdb independently ran MiXCR on the multiplex PCR reads; one entry per CDR3 protein. The repertoire holds some 600,000 distinct CDR3 sequences, with about half as singletons. Input material: peripheral blood or thyroid tissue (not recorded which). These receptors were collected from a woman aged 18 to 35 with Graves' hyperthyroidism. Both conserved end residues are part of each CDR3. The D gene is left open where the match is weak. Only part of the rows carry a size: once, few, many, or a class if the clone is expanded.

clone_size: NA; d_call: TRBD2; v_call: TRBV10-3; j_call: TRBJ2-5; cdr3_nt: TGTGCCATCAGTGTTAGCGGGGGTTACCAAGAGACCCAGTACTTC; cdr3_aa: CAISVSGGYQETQYF
clone_size: NA; d_call: NA; v_call: TRBV7-3; j_call: TRBJ2-1; cdr3_nt: TGTGCCAGCAGCCGGACTCAGGGCGAGCAGTTCTTC; cdr3_aa: CASSRTQGEQFF
clone_size: NA; d_call: TRBD1; v_call: TRBV11-1; j_call: TRBJ1-5; cdr3_nt: TGTGCCAGCAGCTTCGGGACAGGGGTCCAGCCCCAGCATTTT; cdr3_aa: CASSFGTGVQPQHF
clone_size: many; d_call: NA; v_call: TRBV7-6; j_call: TRBJ1-1; cdr3_nt: TGTGCAGTGAGAGGGCCGAACACTGAAGCTTTCTTT; cdr3_aa: CAVRGPNTEAFF
clone_size: NA; d_call: TRBD1; v_call: TRBV25-1; j_call: TRBJ1-4; cdr3_nt: TGTGCCAGCAGAGGGGACAGCACTGAAAAACTGTTTTTT; cdr3_aa: CASRGDSTEKLFF
clone_size: NA; d_call: NA; v_call: TRBV2; j_call: TRBJ1-4; cdr3_nt: TGTGCCAGCAGGCCGCGAGGGGCGTCTAATGAAAAACTGTTTTTT; cdr3_aa: CASRPRGASNEKLFF
clone_size: NA; d_call: TRBD2; v_call: TRBV14; j_call: TRBJ2-5; cdr3_nt: TGTGCCAGCAGCCAGGGACTACCCCTGTACTTC; cdr3_aa: CASSQGLPLYF
clone_size: many; d_call: NA; v_call: TRBV2; j_call: TRBJ2-5; cdr3_nt: TGTGCCAGCAGTGATTCGGCCAGGGTAGGGGAGACCCAGTACTTC; cdr3_aa: CASSDSARVGETQYF
clone_size: many; d_call: NA; v_call: TRBV29-1; j_call: TRBJ1-1; cdr3_nt: TGCAGCGCGAGGAGGGGGAATGAAGCTTTCTTT; cdr3_aa: CSARRGNEAFF
clone_size: once; d_call: TRBD2; v_call: TRBV7-2; j_call: TRBJ2-5; cdr3_nt: TGTGCCAGCAGCCAAGATGCGACTAGCGGATCGGGGACCCAGTACTTC; cdr3_aa: CASSQDATSGSGTQYF
clone_size: NA; d_call: NA; v_call: TRBV19; j_call: TRBJ1-2; cdr3_nt: TGTGCCAGCTTAGCGGATGGCTACACCTTC; cdr3_aa: CASLADGYTF
clone_size: many; d_call: NA; v_call: TRBV24-1; j_call: TRBJ2-7; cdr3_nt: TGTGCCACCAGTGGGAGAGGCTCCTCCTACGAGCAGTACTTC; cdr3_aa: CATSGRGSSYEQYF
clone_size: few; d_call: NA; v_call: TRBV7-9; j_call: TRBJ2-7; cdr3_nt: TGTGCCAGCAGCCAAGAGACAGGCGCCTACGAGCAGTACTTC; cdr3_aa: CASSQETGAYEQYF
clone_size: NA; d_call: NA; v_call: TRBV12-3/TRBV12-4; j_call: TRBJ1-1; cdr3_nt: TGTGCCAGCAGTTTAGGTATCGGCGATCGCACTGAAGCTTTCTTT; cdr3_aa: CASSLGIGDRTEAFF
clone_size: few; d_call: NA; v_call: TRBV19; j_call: TRBJ1-2; cdr3_nt: TGTGCCAGTAGTATTCATACAGGGCTTGGTTACACCTTC; cdr3_aa: CASSIHTGLGYTF
clone_size: many; d_call: NA; v_call: TRBV20-1; j_call: TRBJ2-7; cdr3_nt: TGCAGTGCTAAGGACAACTACGAGCAGTACTTC; cdr3_aa: CSAKDNYEQYF
clone_size: few; d_call: NA; v_call: TRBV12-3/TRBV12-4; j_call: TRBJ2-7; cdr3_nt: TGTGCCAGCAGTTTATGGCGCGAGCAGTACTTC; cdr3_aa: CASSLWREQYF
clone_size: few; d_call: NA; v_call: TRBV7-9; j_call: TRBJ2-7; cdr3_nt: TGTGCCAGCAGCTCCAGCGGAAGCTACGAGCAGTACTTC; cdr3_aa: CASSSSGSYEQYF
clone_size: few; d_call: TRBD2; v_call: TRBV2; j_call: TRBJ2-7; cdr3_nt: TGTGCCAGCAGCCACCGGGGACTAGCGGGAAGTTCCTACGAGCAGTACTTC; cdr3_aa: CASSHRGLAGSSYEQYF
clone_size: NA; d_call: NA; v_call: TRBV24-1; j_call: TRBJ1-5; cdr3_nt: TGTGCCACCAGTTTATCATCGGAGCAGCCCCAGCATTTT; cdr3_aa: CATSLSSEQPQHF
clone_size: NA; d_call: NA; v_call: TRBV12-3/TRBV12-4; j_call: TRBJ1-3; cdr3_nt: TGTGCCAGCAGACTCAGGGACTCTGGAAACACCATATATTTT; cdr3_aa: CASRLRDSGNTIYF
clone_size: many; d_call: NA; v_call: TRBV10-3; j_call: TRBJ1-3; cdr3_nt: TGTGCCATCACGGACAGAACTGGAAACACCATATATTTT; cdr3_aa: CAITDRTGNTIYF
clone_size: few; d_call: NA; v_call: TRBV11-1; j_call: TRBJ2-5; cdr3_nt: TGTGCCAGCAGCTTAGCGTTTTCCAGGGACGAGACCCAGTACTTC; cdr3_aa: CASSLAFSRDETQYF
clone_size: NA; d_call: TRBD1; v_call: TRBV7-2; j_call: TRBJ1-1; cdr3_nt: TGTGCCAGCAGCCGACAGGGGGGGAACACTGAAGTTTTCTTT; cdr3_aa: CASSRQGGNTEVFF
clone_size: NA; d_call: TRBD2; v_call: TRBV7-8; j_call: TRBJ2-7; cdr3_nt: TGTGCCAGCAGCTCCAGACTAGCGGGGACCTACGAGCAGTACTTC; cdr3_aa: CASSSRLAGTYEQYF
clone_size: many; d_call: NA; v_call: TRBV24-1; j_call: TRBJ1-1; cdr3_nt: TGTGCCACCAGTGATCCGACCGGGGGAAACACTGAAGCTTTCTTT; cdr3_aa: CATSDPTGGNTEAFF
clone_size: NA; d_call: TRBD2; v_call: TRBV24-1; j_call: TRBJ2-3; cdr3_nt: TGTGCCACCGGATTGGGAGGGGACAGCACAGATACGCAGTATTTT; cdr3_aa: CATGLGGDSTDTQYF
clone_size: many; d_call: TRBD1; v_call: TRBV7-3; j_call: TRBJ2-7; cdr3_nt: TGTGCCAGCAGCCATGACAGGGACCACGAGCAGTACTTC; cdr3_aa: CASSHDRDHEQYF
clone_size: many; d_call: NA; v_call: TRBV10-3; j_call: TRBJ1-1; cdr3_nt: TGTGCCATCAGTGAGTCGAGTCGGGGATATGTCACTGAAGCTTTCTTT; cdr3_aa: CAISESSRGYVTEAFF
clone_size: few; d_call: TRBD2; v_call: TRBV2; j_call: TRBJ2-7; cdr3_nt: TGTGCCAGCAGGATCGGGACTAGCAAAAGTTACGAGCAGTACTTC; cdr3_aa: CASRIGTSKSYEQYF
clone_size: few; d_call: TRBD1; v_call: TRBV2; j_call: TRBJ1-2; cdr3_nt: TGTGCCAGCAGTTTACTCAGGGGGACGAATGGCTACACCTTC; cdr3_aa: CASSLLRGTNGYTF
clone_size: NA; d_call: NA; v_call: TRBV7-2; j_call: TRBJ1-1; cdr3_nt: TGTGCCAGCCACCTAGGGCGTGAAGCTTTCTTT; cdr3_aa: CASHLGREAFF
clone_size: NA; d_call: TRBD1; v_call: TRBV2; j_call: TRBJ1-5; cdr3_nt: TGTGCCAGCATTCTACAGGGGGCGTCGGGTCAGCCCCAGCATTTT; cdr3_aa: CASILQGASGQPQHF
clone_size: NA; d_call: NA; v_call: TRBV7-9; j_call: TRBJ2-7; cdr3_nt: TGTGCCAGCAGCCCCCAAGGGCGTGAGCAGTACTTC; cdr3_aa: CASSPQGREQYF
clone_size: NA; d_call: TRBD2; v_call: TRBV24-1; j_call: TRBJ2-5; cdr3_nt: TGTGCCACCAGTGATCCCACTGCTAGCGGCCGGACCCAGTACTTC; cdr3_aa: CATSDPTASGRTQYF
clone_size: NA; d_call: TRBD2; v_call: TRBV9; j_call: TRBJ2-5; cdr3_nt: TGTGCCAGCAGCTCAACTAGCGGGAGTGAGACCCAGTACTTC; cdr3_aa: CASSSTSGSETQYF
clone_size: NA; d_call: NA; v_call: TRBV29-1; j_call: TRBJ2-2; cdr3_nt: TGCAGCGTTGACACCTCCGGGGAGCTGTTTTTT; cdr3_aa: CSVDTSGELFF
clone_size: NA; d_call: TRBD1; v_call: TRBV29-1; j_call: TRBJ1-5; cdr3_nt: TGCAGCGCTAGACAGGGGGCGCGAGGTCAGCCCCAGCATTTT; cdr3_aa: CSARQGARGQPQHF
clone_size: NA; d_call: NA; v_call: TRBV19; j_call: TRBJ1-1; cdr3_nt: TGTGCCAGTACAATAAAGGGTCTAAACACTGAAGCTTTCTTT; cdr3_aa: CASTIKGLNTEAFF
clone_size: NA; d_call: TRBD2; v_call: TRBV2; j_call: TRBJ2-6; cdr3_nt: TGTGCCAGCAGCACCCGAGGACTAGCGGGAACTGGGGCCAACGTCCTGACTTTC; cdr3_aa: CASSTRGLAGTGANVLTF
clone_size: few; d_call: NA; v_call: TRBV2; j_call: TRBJ1-4; cdr3_nt: TGTGCCAGCAACGGAGAAGGATTTAATGAAAAACTGTTTTTT; cdr3_aa: CASNGEGFNEKLFF
clone_size: NA; d_call: NA; v_call: TRBV10-3; j_call: TRBJ2-1; cdr3_nt: TGTGCCAGCAGCTTAGTAGGGTGGGATGAGCAGTTCTTC; cdr3_aa: CASSLVGWDEQFF
clone_size: NA; d_call: TRBD1; v_call: TRBV7-3; j_call: TRBJ1-5; cdr3_nt: TGTGCCAGCAGCGCCCAGACAGGGACCCAAGAGACCCAGCATTTT; cdr3_aa: CASSAQTGTQETQHF